The 15 T cell receptor beta chains below were found in one sample sequenced in a study of T cell repertoires in cytomegalovirus infection (dated by TCRdb to between 2017 and 2020). Instrument used: Illumina HiSeq 1500. Using fastp trimming at Q25 and MiXCR clonotype assembly, TCRdb reanalyzed the public sequencing data and kept in-frame beta chains. When rows share a CDR3 protein, they turn into one entry using the most common DNA and genes. The sample records roughly 240,000 distinct CDR3 sequences, around 6.6% of which are singletons. The top ten constitute about 6.3% of the sample. The sequenced sample was PBMCs. All receptors derive from a human donor in good health (CMV status not recorded). Some clones in this sample may be carry-over from other donors' samples.

Worth noting for this clonotype: A much larger clone is a single base away; this may be a read error. This chain uses TRBV5-1 with TRBJ1-1; D ambiguous. The CDR3 extends over 13 amino acids. The V end was cut by 2 bases, the J end by 8 bases, with 13 bases between. Per germline, CDR1 SGHRS and CDR2 YFSETQ. CDR3 region: CASSLSFEEEAFF. The CDR3 DNA reads as TGCGCCAGCAGCTTATCGTTCGAGGAGGAAGCTTTCTTT.

This clonotype was detected a few times. The chain couples TRBV20-1 to TRBJ2-5, with 11 bases that match TRBD2. CDR1 is DFQATT, CDR2 SNEGSKA, per germline (reference sequence). V lost 4 bases, J lost 5 bases, and 6 bases stayed unmatched. CDR3 length: 14 amino acids. The CDR3 sequence is CSAIPSGGRETQYF. The CDR3 bases are TGCAGTGCTATACCTAGCGGGGGGAGGGAGACCCAGTACTTC.

This clonotype was observed a handful of times. The gene calls are TRBV19 and TRBJ1-2; D perhaps matches TRBD1 (5 bases). Germline CDR1 is LNHDA and CDR2 is SQIVND (reference sequence). The V end was cut by 7 bases, the J end by 4 bases, with 16 bases between. CDR3 length: 14 residues. The CDR3: CASIPRGASYGYTF. CDR3 bases: TGTGCCAGTATTCCCCGCGGGGCCTCCTATGGCTACACCTTC.

This clonotype was counted many times. The rearrangement uses TRBV7-2 and TRBJ1-1; TRBD1 matches 9 bases. The germline CDR1 and CDR2 sequences are SGHTA and FQGNSA. Trimming removed 5 bases from V and 5 bases from J; junction bases left unmatched: 15. The CDR3 loop spans 17 amino acids. CDR3 in DNA: TGTGCCAGCAGCCGGGACAGGGATTCGGGTAAGGGGACTGAAGCTTTCTTT. Translating it yields CASSRDRDSGKGTEAFF. Full variable domain (outside the CDR3, taken from reference TRBV7-2 and TRBJ1-1): GAGVSQSPSNKVTEKGKDVELRCDPISGHTALYWYRQSLGQGLEFLIYFQGNSAPDKSGLPSDRFSAERTGGSVSTLTIQRTQQEDSAVYLCASSRDRDSGKGTEAFFGQGTRLTVV.

This clonotype was counted at least ten times. The V call is TRBV14, the J call TRBJ2-5; 12 nucleotides agree with TRBD2. Trimming cost V 5 bases and J 1 base; bases outside gene matches: 5. The germline V gene encodes CDR1 SGHDN and CDR2 FVKESK. The CDR3 sequence is 16 residues long. The CDR3 bases are TGTGCCAGCAGCTTTACTAGCGGGGGGTTCCAAGAGACCCAGTACTTC. Protein: CASSFTSGGFQETQYF.

This clonotype was observed a few times. The chain recombines TRBV20-1 with TRBJ1-1, with D unclear. CDR1 and CDR2 from the germline V gene are DFQATT and SNEGSKA (reference sequence). V was pared by 6 bases and J by 5 bases, with 16 bases between. The CDR3 is made up of 13 amino acids. DNA for the CDR3: TGCAGTGCCGAAGACGGGAGAGGTACTGAAGCTTTCTTT. Its protein is CSAEDGRGTEAFF.

This clonotype was detected ten times or more. This sequence joins TRBV28 and TRBJ1-2, with no clear D. Germline V gene sequence: CDR1 MDHEN, CDR2 SYDVKM. The CDR3 is made up of 14 amino acids. V was clipped by 6 bases and J by 0 bases, with 11 bases between them. The CDR3, as DNA: TGTGCCAGCAGCTTACTGGGAACTAACTATGGCTACACCTTC. Its translation: CASSLLGTNYGYTF.

This clonotype has a count of ten or more. J is TRBJ1-1 and V is TRBV28, with D possibly matching TRBD1 (5 bases). Germline CDR1 reads MDHEN; CDR2 reads SYDVKM. V lost 7 bases, J lost 0 bases, and 12 bases lay in between. CDR3 size: 14 residues. CDR3 amino acids: CASISGPLNTEAFF. As DNA, the CDR3 is TGTGCCAGCATTTCGGGACCCCTGAACACTGAAGCTTTCTTT.

This clonotype was recorded many times. The chain recombines TRBV29-1 with TRBJ1-2; the D is unclear. CDR1 and CDR2 (germline): SQVTM, ANQGSEA. V lost 6 bases and J lost 6, with 11 bases in between. The CDR3 runs 11 residues. The CDR3 DNA reads TGCAGCGTCCTGGTAGGGAATGGCTACACCTTC. This sequence encodes CSVLVGNGYTF. Full variable domain (rest looked up from reference TRBV29-1 and TRBJ1-2): SAVISQKPSRDICQRGTSLTIQCQVDSQVTMMFWYRQQPGQSLTLIATANQGSEATYESGFVIDKFPISRPNLTFSTLTVSNMSPEDSSIYLCSVLVGNGYTFGSGTRLTVV.

This clonotype was picked up many times. The genes are TRBV6-2 or TRBV6-3 and TRBJ2-3; no clear D. The length of the CDR3 is 15 residues. From germline, CDR1 is MNHEY and CDR2 SVGEGT. Trimming pared 4 bases from V and 1 base from J, leaving 12 bases between. The CDR3 region has the DNA TGTGCCAGCAGTTTCGGCGGCAGCCGCACAGATACGCAGTATTTT. Residues: CASSFGGSRTDTQYF.

This clonotype has a count of ten or more. This chain connects TRBV6-2 or TRBV6-3 to TRBJ2-2, with 8 bases identical to TRBD1. CDR1 MNHEY and CDR2 SVGEGT come from the germline V gene. With V trimmed by 5 bases and J by 1 base, 6 bases remained unmatched. This CDR3 is built from 16 residues. CDR3 protein: CASSTGTGVNTGELFF. As DNA, the CDR3 is TGTGCCAGCAGTACCGGGACAGGAGTGAACACCGGGGAGCTGTTTTTT.

This clonotype was observed many times. The chain carries TRBV7-8 and TRBJ2-4; D uncertain. V shed 5 bases and J shed 9 bases, with 11 bases lying between them. The CDR3 has 12 amino acids. CDR1 and CDR2 (germline): SGHVS, FQNEAQ. The CDR3 loop is CASSHEAGIQYF. CDR3 nucleotides: TGTGCCAGCAGCCACGAGGCAGGCATTCAGTACTTC.

The sample holds many counts of this clonotype. J is TRBJ2-4 and V is TRBV19; D is possibly TRBD1 (5 bases). The CDR3 spans 15 residues. Trimming pared 5 bases from V and 1 base from J, leaving 12 bases between. Germline V gives CDR1 LNHDA, CDR2 SQIVND (reference sequence). DNA of the CDR3: TGTGCCAGTAGTGGGGCGTCGGAGGCCAAAAACATTCAGTACTTC. It codes for CASSGASEAKNIQYF.

This clonotype was seen at least ten times. J is TRBJ1-2 and V is TRBV6-4; D may be TRBD1 (5 bases). CDR3 length: 12 amino acids. Germline values: CDR1 MRHNA, CDR2 SNTAGT. Trimming left V 4 bases short and J 7 bases short, with 10 bases between. The CDR3 loop reads CASSGGSGGYTF. The CDR3 nucleotides are TGTGCCAGCAGTGGGGGGAGTGGTGGCTACACCTTC.

V usage is TRBV20-1 and J usage is TRBJ2-3; 9 nucleotides line up with TRBD1. CDR3 length: 15 residues. V dropped 4 bases and J dropped 4; count of bases not matched to a gene: 9. Germline V lookup: CDR1 DFQATT, CDR2 SNEGSKA (reference sequence). The CDR3 DNA reads as TGCAGTGCTAATTCTGTACAGGGGGCCCCAGATACGCAGTATTTT. Its translation is CSANSVQGAPDTQYF.